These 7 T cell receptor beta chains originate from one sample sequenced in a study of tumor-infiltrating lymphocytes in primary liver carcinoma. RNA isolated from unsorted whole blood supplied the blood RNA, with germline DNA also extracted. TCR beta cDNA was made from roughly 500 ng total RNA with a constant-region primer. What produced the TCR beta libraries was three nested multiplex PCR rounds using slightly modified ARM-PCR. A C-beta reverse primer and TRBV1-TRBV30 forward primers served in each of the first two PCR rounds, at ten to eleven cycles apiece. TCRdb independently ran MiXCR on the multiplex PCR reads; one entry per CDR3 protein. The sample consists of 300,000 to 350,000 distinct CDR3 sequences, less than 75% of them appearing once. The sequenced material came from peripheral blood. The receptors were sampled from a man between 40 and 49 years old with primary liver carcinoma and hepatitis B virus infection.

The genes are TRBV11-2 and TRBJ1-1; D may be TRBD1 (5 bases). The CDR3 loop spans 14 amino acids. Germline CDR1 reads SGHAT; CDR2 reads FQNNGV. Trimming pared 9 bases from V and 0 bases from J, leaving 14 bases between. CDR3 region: CASTRDCMNTEAFF. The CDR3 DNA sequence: TGTGCCAGTACCAGGGACTGCATGAACACTGAAGCTTTCTTT.

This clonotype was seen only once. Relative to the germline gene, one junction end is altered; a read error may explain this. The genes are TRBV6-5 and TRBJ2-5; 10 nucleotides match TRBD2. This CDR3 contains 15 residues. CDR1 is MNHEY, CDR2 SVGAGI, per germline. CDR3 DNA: TGTGCCATCAAACGCGGACTAGCGGACCAAGAGGCCCAGTACTTC. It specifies CAIKRGLADQEAQYF.

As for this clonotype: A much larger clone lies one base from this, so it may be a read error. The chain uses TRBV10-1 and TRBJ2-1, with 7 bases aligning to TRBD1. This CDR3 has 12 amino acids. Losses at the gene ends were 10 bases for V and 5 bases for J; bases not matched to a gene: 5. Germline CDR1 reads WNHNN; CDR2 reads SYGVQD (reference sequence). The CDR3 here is CAIRQGNNEQFF. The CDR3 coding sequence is TGCGCCATCAGACAGGGCAACAATGAGCAGTTCTTC.

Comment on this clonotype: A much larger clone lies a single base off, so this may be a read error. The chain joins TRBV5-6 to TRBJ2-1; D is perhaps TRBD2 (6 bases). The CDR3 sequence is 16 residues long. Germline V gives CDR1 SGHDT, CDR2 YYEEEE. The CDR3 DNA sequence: TGTGCCATCAGCTTGGCGGGACTGAGCTCCTACAATGAGCAGTTCTTC. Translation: CAISLAGLSSYNEQFF.

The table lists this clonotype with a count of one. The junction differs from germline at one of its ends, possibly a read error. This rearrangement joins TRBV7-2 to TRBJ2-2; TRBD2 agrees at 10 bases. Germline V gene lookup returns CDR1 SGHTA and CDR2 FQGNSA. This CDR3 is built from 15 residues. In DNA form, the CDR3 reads TGTGCCAACAGCCTAGCGGGAGTCGGGACCGGGGAGCTGTTTTTT. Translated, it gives CANSLAGVGTGELFF.

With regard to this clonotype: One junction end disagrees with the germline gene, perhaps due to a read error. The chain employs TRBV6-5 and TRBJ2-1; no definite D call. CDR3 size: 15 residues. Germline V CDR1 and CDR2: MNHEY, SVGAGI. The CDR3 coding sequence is TGTTCCAGCAGTTACCTAAGACCAAATGGCGATGAACAGTTCTTC. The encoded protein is CSSSYLRPNGDEQFF.

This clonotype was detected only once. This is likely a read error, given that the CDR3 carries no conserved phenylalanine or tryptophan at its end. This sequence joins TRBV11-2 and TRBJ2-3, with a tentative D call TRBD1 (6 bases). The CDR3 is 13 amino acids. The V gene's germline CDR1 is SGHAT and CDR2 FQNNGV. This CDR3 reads CASSLAGADTQYL. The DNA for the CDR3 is TGTGCTAGCAGCTTAGCAGGGGCAGATACGCAGTATTTG.